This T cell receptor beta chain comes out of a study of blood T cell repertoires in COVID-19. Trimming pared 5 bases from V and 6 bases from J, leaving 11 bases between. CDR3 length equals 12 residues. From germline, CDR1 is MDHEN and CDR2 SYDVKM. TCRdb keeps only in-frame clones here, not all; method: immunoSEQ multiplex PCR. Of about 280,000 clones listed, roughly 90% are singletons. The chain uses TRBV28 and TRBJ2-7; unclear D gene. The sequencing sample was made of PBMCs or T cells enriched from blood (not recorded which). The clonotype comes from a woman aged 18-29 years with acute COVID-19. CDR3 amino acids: CASSLDLGEQYF. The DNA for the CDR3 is TGTGCCAGCAGTCTAGACCTCGGCGAGCAGTACTTC.